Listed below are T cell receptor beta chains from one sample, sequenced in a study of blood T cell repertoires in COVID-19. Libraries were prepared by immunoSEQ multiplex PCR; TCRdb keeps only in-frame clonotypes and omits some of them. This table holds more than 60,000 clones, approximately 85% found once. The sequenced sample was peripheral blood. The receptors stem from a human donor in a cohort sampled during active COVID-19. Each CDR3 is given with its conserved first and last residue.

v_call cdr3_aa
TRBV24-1 CATSPWTGPRELFF
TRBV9 CASSATGQMNTEAFF
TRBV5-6 CASSSGTGGADYGYTF
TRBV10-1 CASSESEGQGWKKLFF
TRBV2 CASSVLSSGGAGELFF
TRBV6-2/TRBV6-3 CASSYDGGAQTQYF
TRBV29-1 CSVSTRTRTDTQYF
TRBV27 CASSLGTGRETQYF
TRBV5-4 CASSLKGALSEAFF
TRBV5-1 CASSFGGHTEAFF
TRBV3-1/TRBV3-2 CASSQNLNAGELFF
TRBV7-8 CASSWGSGSQNIQYF
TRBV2 CASTGTGGKTPLHF
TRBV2 CASGLGTGSYEQYF